This entry lists 23 T cell receptor beta chains sequenced from one sample in a study of T cells in Graves' hyperthyroidism and ophthalmopathy. Amplified regions were TCR beta CDR3 sequences from RNA transcripts. The TCR CDR3 was amplified in a first-round RT-PCR using the HTBI primer set. Via MiXCR, TCRdb re-called the multiplex PCR reads, giving one row per CDR3 protein. The sample has 250,000 or so distinct CDR3 sequences, approximately 15% seen once. Material: blood. The receptors were gathered from a woman aged 40 to 50 with Graves' hyperthyroidism that later progressed to Graves' ophthalmopathy.

Of note for this clonotype: A much larger clone lies one base from this, so it may be a read error. The CDR3 DNA reads TGTGCCAGCAGCCAAGATTCCGGTGCCAAAAACATTCAGCACTTC. Translation: CASSQDSGAKNIQHF. The rearrangement joins TRBV3-1 to TRBJ2-4; unclear D gene. From germline, CDR1 is LGHDT and CDR2 YNNKEL (reference sequence). The CDR3 contains 15 residues.

This clonotype was detected many times. The chain recombines TRBV5-1 with TRBJ2-7; D unclear. In germline, CDR1 is SGHRS, CDR2 YFSETQ. V shed 1 base and J shed 5 bases, with 16 bases lying between them. This CDR3 is built from 15 residues. The CDR3 DNA reads as TGCGCCAGCAGCTTGCGTGGTTCCAGGTTCGACGAGCAGTACTTC. Protein sequence: CASSLRGSRFDEQYF.

Concerning this clonotype itself: Because it lacks the conserved phenylalanine or tryptophan at the end, this CDR3 is likely a read error. V gene TRBV9 combines with J gene TRBJ2-4; maybe TRBD1 (6 bases). V was trimmed by 4 bases and J by 0 bases, leaving 20 bases between them. The CDR3 runs to 18 residues. From germline, CDR1 is SGDLS and CDR2 YYNGEE. The CDR3 sequence: CASSNLPGGGLAKNIQYS. The CDR3 DNA reads as TGTGCCAGCAGCAACCTTCCTGGGGGCGGTCTAGCCAAAAACATTCAGTACTCC.

This clonotype was detected ten times or more. V gene TRBV11-2 combines with J gene TRBJ2-7; perhaps TRBD2 as D (6 bases). From germline, CDR1 is SGHAT and CDR2 FQNNGV. The V end lost 5 bases, the J end lost 6 bases, and 11 bases lay between the germline ends. The CDR3 extends over 12 amino acids. The CDR3, as DNA: TGTGCCAGCAGCCTCGGGAGTAGCGAGCAGTACTTC. Translated, it gives CASSLGSSEQYF.

In this sample, this clonotype turned up many times. The V call is TRBV5-4, the J call TRBJ2-5; TRBD1 might be the D (6 bases). This CDR3 spans 13 amino acids. The V end was cut by 5 bases, the J end by 2 bases, with 10 bases between. Germline-derived CDR1 and CDR2 are SGHNT and YYREEE (reference sequence). CDR3 loop: CASSLQGQETQYF. CDR3 nucleotides: TGTGCCAGCAGTCTTCAGGGGCAAGAGACCCAGTACTTC.

This clonotype was seen more than once but under ten times. This may stem from a read error, because a much larger clone lies one nucleotide away. The CDR3 loop reads CANSPLTGLNTEAFF. The CDR3 DNA follows: TGTGCCAACAGTCCCCTGACAGGATTAAACACTGAAGCTTTCTTT. This chain uses TRBV27 with TRBJ1-1; tentatively, D is TRBD1 (6 bases). This CDR3 contains 15 residues. Germline CDR1 reads MNHEY; CDR2 reads SMNVEV (reference sequence).

This clonotype was picked up many times. The chain recombines TRBV28 with TRBJ2-5; TRBD2 aligns across 8 bases. The junction had 5 bases not matched to a gene; V was cut back by 5 bases and J by 0 bases. CDR3 length: 15 residues. CDR1 MDHEN and CDR2 SYDVKM come from the germline V gene. The CDR3 DNA reads TGTGCCAGCAGTCGGAGCGGGAGAGACCAAGAGACCCAGTACTTC. The encoded protein is CASSRSGRDQETQYF.

This clonotype was recorded many times. The chain combines TRBV6-1 with TRBJ2-1; 10 positions agree with TRBD1. CDR1 and CDR2 from the germline V gene are MNHNS and SASEGT. V gave up 5 bases and J gave up 6 bases; unmatched junction bases: 16. This CDR3 has 18 residues. DNA of the CDR3: TGTGCCAGCAGTAAGGGGACAGGGGCCACCAAACCTTCCAATGAGCAGTTCTTC. It yields the protein CASSKGTGATKPSNEQFF.

The chain combines TRBV7-3 with TRBJ1-3; tentatively, D is TRBD1 (6 bases). The germline gives CDR1 SGHTA, CDR2 FQGTGA. CDR3 length equals 17 residues. The V end lost 0 bases, the J end lost 0 bases, and 12 bases lay between the germline ends. In DNA form, the CDR3 reads TGTGCCAGCAGCTTAACGGGGCAGGGGAACTCTGGAAACACCATATATTTT. Protein sequence: CASSLTGQGNSGNTIYF. The whole variable domain, filled in from reference TRBV7-3 and TRBJ1-3, reads GAGVSQTPSNKVTEKGKYVELRCDPISGHTALYWYRQSLGQGPEFLIYFQGTGAADDSGLPNDRFFAVRPEGSVSTLKIQRTERGDSAVYLCASSLTGQGNSGNTIYFGEGSWLTVV.

This clonotype came up many times. The CDR3 loop reads CASSLVGGGMNTEAFF. The CDR3 DNA sequence: TGTGCCAGCAGCTTAGTAGGGGGGGGAATGAACACTGAAGCTTTCTTT. The chain combines TRBV7-9 with TRBJ1-1, with D perhaps matching TRBD1 (6 bases). The CDR3 sequence is 16 residues long. The germline V gene encodes CDR1 SEHNR and CDR2 FQNEAQ (reference sequence). Trimming removed 1 base from V and 0 bases from J, with 12 bases in between.

This clonotype was seen a few times. This chain connects TRBV10-3 to TRBJ2-7, with TRBD2 matching over 12 bases. This CDR3 is built from 20 residues. Germline V CDR1 and CDR2: ENHRY, SYGVKD. Unmatched junction bases numbered 21, after V lost 6 bases and J lost 3 bases. The CDR3, as DNA: TGTGCCATCAGCCCCCCGCGGCTAGCGGGAGGGCCGAAATTCCACTACGAGCAGTACTTC. Its protein product is CAISPPRLAGGPKFHYEQYF.

This clonotype occurred many times. The V and J genes are TRBV5-1 and TRBJ2-7; weak D call: TRBD1 (6 bases). This CDR3 has 15 residues. Germline CDR1 and CDR2: SGHRS and YFSETQ. V was trimmed by 0 bases and J by 0 bases, leaving 10 bases between them. CDR3 DNA sequence: TGCGCCAGCAGCTTGGCAACAGGGTTCTCCTACGAGCAGTACTTC. It translates to CASSLATGFSYEQYF.

This clonotype was observed at least ten times. The chain is built from TRBV4-1 and TRBJ2-7; TRBD2 is a possible D gene (6 bases). CDR3 length: 17 amino acids. Per germline, CDR1 MGHRA and CDR2 YSYEKL. Trimming removed 4 bases at V and 5 bases at J, with 24 bases between. CDR3 DNA: TGCGCCAGCAGCCGGGTAGCTTCGGGACTGAGGAGAGACGAGCAGTACTTC. Translating gives CASSRVASGLRRDEQYF.

This clonotype was seen at least ten times. V usage is TRBV6-1 and J usage is TRBJ1-6, with TRBD1 matching over 7 bases. This CDR3 is built from 14 residues. Germline V gene lookup returns CDR1 MNHNS and CDR2 SASEGT. V shed 7 bases, J shed 10 bases, and the junction held 10 bases outside the gene matches. This CDR3 reads CASKGAPPRSPLHF. The CDR3 coding sequence is TGTGCCAGCAAGGGGGCCCCGCCGAGGTCACCCCTCCACTTT.

As for this clonotype: One base away lies a much larger clone, so this may be a sequencing read error. The chain employs TRBV29-1 and TRBJ2-1; TRBD2 aligns across 11 bases. Trimming cost V 6 bases and J 9 bases; bases outside gene matches: 10. The CDR3 loop spans 14 amino acids. Germline V lookup: CDR1 SQVTM, CDR2 ANQGSEA. CDR3 nucleotide sequence: TGCAGCGTCCAGACGGGACTAGCGGTGGGTGAGCAGTTCTTC. It codes for CSVQTGLAVGEQFF.

This clonotype was recorded at least ten times. This chain connects TRBV5-1 to TRBJ2-5, with D perhaps matching TRBD1 (6 bases). The V end lost 6 bases, the J end lost 1 base, and 25 bases lay between the germline ends. The germline V gene has CDR1 SGHRS and CDR2 YFSETQ. This CDR3 contains 18 residues. Here the CDR3 DNA reads TGCGCCAGCAAGTGGAAGGGGGTACAGTCGGAGCCCCAAGAGACCCAGTACTTC. This sequence encodes CASKWKGVQSEPQETQYF.

The table lists this clonotype with many counts. The chain combines TRBV24-1 with TRBJ2-1; unclear D gene. The CDR3 runs to 16 residues. V gave up 0 bases and J gave up 6 bases, with 14 bases separating them. Germline CDR1 reads KGHDR; CDR2 reads SFDVKD. The CDR3 DNA sequence: TGTGCCACCAGTGATTTGTGGCCCAGCGAGTCCAATGAGCAGTTCTTC. This gives the protein CATSDLWPSESNEQFF.

This clonotype was seen repeatedly, ten times or more. The CDR3 nucleotides are TGTGCCAGCACCCCTCCAGCGGGCAGGGGCCGTTACGAGCAGTACTTC. It codes for CASTPPAGRGRYEQYF. The chain combines TRBV5-6 with TRBJ2-7; either TRBD1 or TRBD2 may fit D (6 bases each). Between the trimmed V and J ends, which lost 6 bases and 4 bases, there was a span of 23 bases. Germline loops: CDR1 SGHDT, CDR2 YYEEEE. The CDR3 length is 16 residues.

Ten or more counts support this clonotype. V gene TRBV4-1 combines with J gene TRBJ1-1; D perhaps matches TRBD1 (6 bases). The germline gives CDR1 MGHRA, CDR2 YSYEKL. The CDR3 spans 16 residues. V was pared by 2 bases and J by 10 bases, with 23 bases between. CDR3 protein: CASSQHQMRTGSIAFF. The CDR3, as DNA: TGCGCCAGCAGCCAACATCAAATGCGAACAGGGTCTATAGCTTTCTTT.

V gene TRBV5-1 combines with J gene TRBJ2-1; 9 positions agree with TRBD2. There are 14 residues in the CDR3. V shed 2 bases and J 7 bases; nucleotides not matched to a gene: 4. The germline CDR1 and CDR2 sequences are SGHRS and YFSETQ. CDR3 sequence reads: CASSLAGGWNEQFF. The CDR3 nucleotides read TGCGCCAGCAGCTTAGCGGGAGGTTGGAATGAGCAGTTCTTC.

The chain carries TRBV12-3 or TRBV12-4 and TRBJ1-5; no clear D. This CDR3 is built from 14 residues. V was clipped by 0 bases and J by 0 bases, with 3 bases between them. CDR3 sequence (DNA): TGTGCCAGCAGTTTAGCCGGTAGCAATCAGCCCCAGCATTTT. This codes for CASSLAGSNQPQHF.

In its sample, this clonotype was seen many times. The chain links TRBV19 to TRBJ2-2, with 8 bases identical to TRBD1. Germline CDR1 reads LNHDA; CDR2 reads SQIVND (reference sequence). V shed 6 bases and J 6 bases; nucleotides not matched to a gene: 3. The CDR3 contains 13 residues. CDR3 residues: CASRKDRAGELFF. For the CDR3, the DNA is TGTGCCAGTAGAAAGGACAGGGCCGGGGAGCTGTTTTTT.

The chain couples TRBV19 to TRBJ2-7, with a weak D call TRBD2 (6 bases). From germline, CDR1 is LNHDA and CDR2 SQIVND (reference sequence). V was pared by 5 bases and J by 0 bases, with 14 bases between. There are 15 residues in the CDR3. The CDR3 DNA reads TGTGCCAGTAGTCCTCTACGGGGGAACTCCTACGAGCAGTACTTC. It yields the protein CASSPLRGNSYEQYF. The full variable domain, rest sourced from reference TRBV19 and TRBJ2-7, is DGGITQSPKYLFRKEGQNVTLSCEQNLNHDAMYWYRQDPGQGLRLIYYSQIVNDFQKGDIAEGYSVSREKKESFPLTVTSAQKNPTAFYLCASSPLRGNSYEQYFGPGTRLTVT.